What follows are 24 T cell receptor beta chains derived from one specimen sequenced in a study of CD8+ T cells in alopecia areata. RNA was extracted and reverse transcribed into cDNA as the sequencing template. Libraries were prepared by immunoSEQ multiplex PCR; TCRdb keeps only in-frame clonotypes and omits some of them. The sample has about 110,000 clones, 50% to 75% seen once. Treatment here: oral pan-JAK inhibitor, 5-10 mg twice daily. The material sequenced was CD8+ T cells sorted from blood, taken at week 24, from a patient treated with tofacitinib. Every receptor here comes from a human donor with alopecia areata.

The chain is built from TRBV4-3 and TRBJ2-1; possible D gene TRBD2, 7 bases. Germline lookup yields CDR1 LGHNA and CDR2 YSLEER. Trimming shortened V by 3 bases and J by 9 bases, and 24 bases separated the two germline ends. The CDR3 is made up of 17 amino acids. CDR3 residues: CASSHEVAGAERSEQFF. CDR3 nucleotide sequence: TGCGCCAGCAGCCATGAGGTCGCGGGGGCAGAGAGGAGTGAGCAGTTCTTC.

The rearrangement joins TRBV27 to TRBJ1-2, with 12 bases lining up with TRBD1. Germline V gene data show CDR1 as MNHEY and CDR2 as SMNVEV (reference sequence). The CDR3 has 14 amino acids. J was trimmed by 4 bases and V by 6 bases; bases with no gene match: 3. The CDR3 DNA reads TGTGCCAGCAGCGGGACAGGGGGCTCCTATGGCTACACCTTC. Its translation is CASSGTGGSYGYTF.

CDR3 coding DNA: TGTGCCAGCAGCCAAGATTGGCCAGGGGGCGGCACAGATACGCAGTATTTT. Residues: CASSQDWPGGGTDTQYF. V is TRBV4-2 and J is TRBJ2-3; 8 positions agree with TRBD1. Trimming cost V 0 bases and J 1 base; bases outside gene matches: 6. Germline-derived CDR1 and CDR2 are LGHNA and YNFKEQ. The CDR3 extends over 17 amino acids.

The genes are TRBV29-1 and TRBJ2-7, with 7 bases identical to TRBD2. J lost 2 bases, V lost 5 bases, and 6 bases had no gene match. This CDR3 region has 13 residues. The V gene's germline CDR1 is SQVTM and CDR2 ANQGSEA. CDR3 loop: CSVSGGLTYEQYF. Written as DNA, the CDR3 is TGCAGCGTTTCGGGAGGACTTACCTACGAGCAGTACTTC.

The chain combines TRBV7-3 with TRBJ1-2; perhaps TRBD1 as D (6 bases). This CDR3 contains 13 residues. Trimming removed 3 bases from V and 4 bases from J, with 9 bases in between. Germline V gene sequence: CDR1 SGHTA, CDR2 FQGTGA. The CDR3 here is CASSLGGTYGYTF. In DNA form, the CDR3 reads TGTGCCAGCAGCTTGGGGGGCACCTATGGCTACACCTTC.

The chain has TRBV27 and TRBJ1-1; 9 positions agree with TRBD1. CDR1 is MNHEY and CDR2 is SMNVEV in the germline V gene (reference sequence). This CDR3 region has 16 residues. After removal of 2 bases from V and 0 bases from J, the junction contained 4 bases not matched to a gene. The chain's CDR3 is CASSLTGGGMNTEAFF. CDR3 DNA sequence: TGTGCCAGCAGTTTAACAGGGGGCGGGATGAACACTGAAGCTTTCTTT.

As for this clone: Other DNA sequences within the sample encode an identical CDR3. This chain links TRBV7-9 with TRBJ2-7, with D possibly being TRBD1 (6 bases). The CDR3 runs to 13 residues. Trimming pared 1 base from V and 6 bases from J, leaving 10 bases between. CDR1 and CDR2 from the germline V gene are SEHNR and FQNEAQ (reference sequence). The CDR3 DNA is TGTGCCAGCAGCTTAGGAACAGGGAGCGAGCAGTACTTC. This translates into CASSLGTGSEQYF. Looking up the rest from reference TRBV7-9 and TRBJ2-7 gives the full variable domain: DTGVSQNPRHKITKRGQNVTFRCDPISEHNRLYWYRQTLGQGPEFLTYFQNEAQLEKSRLLSDRFSAERPKGSFSTLEIQRTEQGDSAMYLCASSLGTGSEQYFGPGTRLTVT.

The chain carries TRBV6-5 and TRBJ1-1, with D perhaps matching TRBD1 (5 bases). Germline lookup yields CDR1 MNHEY and CDR2 SVGAGI. The CDR3 runs 16 residues. V lost 0 bases to trimming and J lost 0 bases, with 11 bases between them. CDR3 region: CASSYSGPGLNTEAFF. CDR3 DNA sequence: TGTGCCAGCAGTTACTCGGGTCCAGGGCTGAACACTGAAGCTTTCTTT.

V usage is TRBV10-2 and J usage is TRBJ2-7, with a weak D call TRBD1 (5 bases). The CDR3 spans 14 residues. Germline assignment: CDR1 WSHSY and CDR2 SAAADI. V was cut by 3 bases and J by 6 bases, with 15 bases left in between. CDR3 protein: CASSDGAVPSEQYF. In nucleotides, the CDR3 is TGCGCCAGCAGTGATGGGGCAGTACCAAGCGAGCAGTACTTC.

This clone came up a few times. J is TRBJ1-5 and V is TRBV19; D perhaps matches TRBD1 (6 bases). Trimming cost V 5 bases and J 3 bases, with 11 bases left between them. From germline, CDR1 is LNHDA and CDR2 SQIVND (reference sequence). The CDR3 sequence is 14 residues long. The CDR3 DNA sequence: TGTGCCAGTAGTCCTTACAGGGACAATCAGCCCCAGCATTTT. Translating gives CASSPYRDNQPQHF.

Concerning this clone itself: Distinct nucleotide sequences in the sample also encode this CDR3. The gene calls are TRBV6-5 and TRBJ1-1, with D uncertain. The CDR3 loop spans 13 amino acids. CDR1 and CDR2 (germline): MNHEY, SVGAGI. Trimming cost V 3 bases and J 0 bases, with 5 bases left between them. The CDR3 loop is CASSYRVNTEAFF. For the CDR3, the DNA is TGTGCCAGCAGTTATAGAGTGAACACTGAAGCTTTCTTT.

This clone was observed a handful of times. This chain's CDR3 is CASSLAGPNYQETQYF. Written as DNA, the CDR3 is TGTGCCAGCAGCTTAGCGGGACCGAATTACCAAGAGACCCAGTACTTC. The V gene is TRBV7-9, the J gene TRBJ2-5, with D perhaps assigned TRBD1 or TRBD2 (5 bases each). V gave up 0 bases and J gave up 0 bases, with 11 bases separating them. The CDR3 consists of 16 residues. Per the germline V gene, CDR1 is SEHNR and CDR2 is FQNEAQ (reference sequence).

This clone turned up a few times. The chain's CDR3 is CASSTTTENYGYTF. The CDR3 nucleotides read TGTGCCAGCAGTACCACGACAGAGAACTATGGCTACACCTTC. This chain uses TRBV6-5 with TRBJ1-2; D perhaps matches TRBD1 (5 bases). Germline CDR1 and CDR2: MNHEY and SVGAGI. Trimming left V 5 bases short and J 2 bases short, with 12 bases between. This CDR3 is built from 14 residues.

The chain is built from TRBV27 and TRBJ2-1, with 7 bases identical to TRBD2. Germline CDR1 and CDR2: MNHEY and SMNVEV (reference sequence). J lost 3 bases, V lost 9 bases, and 2 bases had no gene match. This CDR3 spans 12 amino acids. CDR3 DNA sequence: TGTGCCAGTGGGGACTACTACAATGAGCAGTTCTTC. Residues: CASGDYYNEQFF.

The chain recombines TRBV4-1 with TRBJ1-5; D may be TRBD1 (5 bases). The germline CDR1 and CDR2 sequences are MGHRA and YSYEKL. The CDR3 loop spans 15 amino acids. V lost 1 base, J lost 2 bases, and 9 bases lay in between. CDR3 nucleotide sequence: TGCGCCAGCAGCCAAGTGTTAGGGGGCAATCAGCCCCAGCATTTT. Residues: CASSQVLGGNQPQHF.

This clone has a handful of counts. The rearrangement uses TRBV10-2 and TRBJ2-7; no definite D call. V was clipped by 7 bases and J by 4 bases, with 11 bases between them. From germline, CDR1 is WSHSY and CDR2 SAAADI. The CDR3 runs to 12 residues. CDR3 protein: CASMAARYEQYF. CDR3 DNA: TGCGCCAGCATGGCGGCTCGTTACGAGCAGTACTTC.

This clone showed up just once. V is TRBV29-1 and J is TRBJ1-2; maybe TRBD1 (6 bases). Trimming removed 0 bases from V and 1 base from J, with 6 bases in between. Germline values: CDR1 SQVTM, CDR2 ANQGSEA. The CDR3 is 13 amino acids. CDR3 amino acids: CSVEEDSNYGYTF. The CDR3, as DNA: TGCAGCGTTGAAGAGGACAGTAACTATGGCTACACCTTC.

The rearrangement joins TRBV30 to TRBJ1-5; D unclear. The CDR3 length is 15 residues. The germline V gene encodes CDR1 GTSNPN and CDR2 SVGIG (reference sequence). The V end was cut by 1 base, the J end by 0 bases, with 10 bases between. The CDR3 protein is CAWSDLDGSNQPQHF. The CDR3 nucleotides read TGTGCCTGGAGTGACTTGGACGGTAGCAATCAGCCCCAGCATTTT. The complete variable domain, with remaining parts taken from reference TRBV30 and TRBJ1-5, reads SQTIHQWPATLVQPVGSPLSLECTVEGTSNPNLYWYRQAAGRGLQLLFYSVGIGQISSEVPQNLSASRPQDRQFILSSKKLLLSDSGFYLCAWSDLDGSNQPQHFGDGTRLSIL.

The J gene is TRBJ2-2, the V gene TRBV25-1, with unresolved D. V was clipped by 8 bases and J by 3 bases, with 7 bases between them. Germline V CDR1 and CDR2: MGHDK, SYGVNS. The CDR3 has 12 amino acids. CDR3 sequence (DNA): TGTGCCAGCGGGGAATACACCGGGGAGCTGTTTTTT. This encodes CASGEYTGELFF.

The V gene is TRBV14, the J gene TRBJ2-5; no clear D gene. CDR3 length: 14 residues. Per germline, CDR1 SGHDN and CDR2 FVKESK. V was pared by 4 bases and J by 5 bases, with 14 bases between. CDR3 coding DNA: TGTGCCAGCAGCCTCCTGGGCTTTGGGGAGACCCAGTACTTC. Protein: CASSLLGFGETQYF.

The J gene is TRBJ2-5, the V gene TRBV6-5; 10 positions match TRBD1. In germline, CDR1 is MNHEY, CDR2 SVGAGI. J gave up 3 bases and V 6 bases, and 1 base lay outside the gene matches. The CDR3 covers 13 residues. CDR3 in DNA: TGTGCCAGCAGCGGACAGGGGGAAGAGACCCAGTACTTC. Its translation is CASSGQGEETQYF.

This clone came up a few times. The gene calls are TRBV5-6 and TRBJ2-1, with TRBD1 matching over 9 bases. V lost 2 bases, J lost 7 bases, and 10 bases stayed unmatched. Germline V gene lookup returns CDR1 SGHDT and CDR2 YYEEEE. This CDR3 spans 16 amino acids. The CDR3 bases are TGTGCCAGCAGCTTTCGGCCGGGACAGGGAATGAATGAGCAGTTCTTC. It is translated as CASSFRPGQGMNEQFF.

This chain connects TRBV7-9 to TRBJ2-1; D may be TRBD1 (6 bases). V lost 1 base and J lost 7, with 11 bases in between. The CDR3 loop spans 14 amino acids. Per the germline V gene, CDR1 is SEHNR and CDR2 is FQNEAQ (reference sequence). The CDR3 reads CASSLVTGWNEQFF. Written as DNA, the CDR3 is TGTGCCAGCAGCTTAGTTACAGGGTGGAATGAGCAGTTCTTC. The entire variable domain, with the rest obtained from reference TRBV7-9 and TRBJ2-1, is as follows: DTGVSQNPRHKITKRGQNVTFRCDPISEHNRLYWYRQTLGQGPEFLTYFQNEAQLEKSRLLSDRFSAERPKGSFSTLEIQRTEQGDSAMYLCASSLVTGWNEQFFGPGTRLTVL.

The chain carries TRBV9 and TRBJ1-1; D ambiguous. V was clipped by 4 bases and J by 1 base, with 5 bases between them. Germline values: CDR1 SGDLS, CDR2 YYNGEE. This CDR3 has 12 amino acids. The CDR3 is CASSFGNTEAFF. CDR3 bases: TGTGCCAGCAGCTTTGGGAACACTGAAGCTTTCTTT.